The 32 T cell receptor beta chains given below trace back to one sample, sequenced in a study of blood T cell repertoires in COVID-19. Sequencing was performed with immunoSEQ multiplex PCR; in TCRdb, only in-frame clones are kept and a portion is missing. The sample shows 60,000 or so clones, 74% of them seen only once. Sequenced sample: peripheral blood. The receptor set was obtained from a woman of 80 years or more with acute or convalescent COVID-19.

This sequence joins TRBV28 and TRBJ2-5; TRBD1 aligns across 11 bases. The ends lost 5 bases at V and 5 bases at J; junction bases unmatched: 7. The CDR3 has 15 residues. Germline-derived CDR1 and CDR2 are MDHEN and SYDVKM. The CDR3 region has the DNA TGTGCCAGCAGTCGGGACAGGGGGGTTGGTGAGACCCAGTACTTC. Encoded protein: CASSRDRGVGETQYF.

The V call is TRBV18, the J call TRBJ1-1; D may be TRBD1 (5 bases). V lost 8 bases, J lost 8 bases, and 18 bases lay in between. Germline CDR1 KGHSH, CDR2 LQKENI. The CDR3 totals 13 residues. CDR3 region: CASTSRGAGEAFF. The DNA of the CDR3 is TGTGCCAGCACATCACGTGGGGCCGGCGAAGCTTTCTTT.

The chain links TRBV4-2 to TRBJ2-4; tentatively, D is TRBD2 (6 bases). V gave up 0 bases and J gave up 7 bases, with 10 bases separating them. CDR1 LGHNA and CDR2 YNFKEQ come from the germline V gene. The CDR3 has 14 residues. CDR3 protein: CASSQERGNNIQYF. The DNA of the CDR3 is TGTGCCAGCAGCCAAGAGCGCGGGAATAACATTCAGTACTTC.

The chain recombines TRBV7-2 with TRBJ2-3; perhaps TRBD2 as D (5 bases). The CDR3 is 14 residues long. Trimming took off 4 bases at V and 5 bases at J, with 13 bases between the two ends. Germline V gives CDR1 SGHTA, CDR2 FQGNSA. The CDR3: CASSSTRIGDTQYF. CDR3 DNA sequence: TGTGCCAGCAGCTCCACTAGAATTGGAGATACGCAGTATTTT.

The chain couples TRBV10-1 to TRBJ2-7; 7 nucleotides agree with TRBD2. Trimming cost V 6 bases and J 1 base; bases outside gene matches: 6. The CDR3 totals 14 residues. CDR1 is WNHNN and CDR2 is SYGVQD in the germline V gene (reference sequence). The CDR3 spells CASRPSGESYEQYF. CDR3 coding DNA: TGCGCCAGCAGACCCAGCGGGGAATCCTACGAGCAGTACTTC.

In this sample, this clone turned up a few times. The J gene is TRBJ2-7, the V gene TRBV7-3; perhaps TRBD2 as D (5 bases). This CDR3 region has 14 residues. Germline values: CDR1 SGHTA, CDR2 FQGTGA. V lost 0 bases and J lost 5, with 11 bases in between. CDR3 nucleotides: TGTGCCAGCAGCTTAACGTGGGAGTCCCACGAGCAGTACTTC. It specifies CASSLTWESHEQYF.

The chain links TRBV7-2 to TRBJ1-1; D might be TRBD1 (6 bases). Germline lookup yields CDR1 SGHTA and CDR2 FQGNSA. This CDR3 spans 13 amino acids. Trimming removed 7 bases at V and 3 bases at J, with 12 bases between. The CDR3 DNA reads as TGTGCCAGCACCCAGGGGAGCCACACTGAAGCTTTCTTT. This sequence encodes CASTQGSHTEAFF. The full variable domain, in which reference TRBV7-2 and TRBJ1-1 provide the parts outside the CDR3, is GAGVSQSPSNKVTEKGKDVELRCDPISGHTALYWYRQSLGQGLEFLIYFQGNSAPDKSGLPSDRFSAERTGGSVSTLTIQRTQQEDSAVYLCASTQGSHTEAFFGQGTRLTVV.

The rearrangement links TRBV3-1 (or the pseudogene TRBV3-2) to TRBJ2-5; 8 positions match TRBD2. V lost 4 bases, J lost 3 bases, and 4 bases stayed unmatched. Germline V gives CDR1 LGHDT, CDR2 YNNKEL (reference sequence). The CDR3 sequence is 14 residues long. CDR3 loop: CASSLRAGEETQYF. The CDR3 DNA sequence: TGTGCCAGCAGCCTTCGAGCGGGGGAAGAGACCCAGTACTTC.

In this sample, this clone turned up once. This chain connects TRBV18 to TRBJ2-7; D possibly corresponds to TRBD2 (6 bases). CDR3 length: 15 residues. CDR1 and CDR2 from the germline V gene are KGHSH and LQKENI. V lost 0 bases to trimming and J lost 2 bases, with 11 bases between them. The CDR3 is CASSPPAGSPYEQYF. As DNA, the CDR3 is TGTGCCAGCTCACCACCGGCGGGGTCGCCCTACGAGCAGTACTTC.

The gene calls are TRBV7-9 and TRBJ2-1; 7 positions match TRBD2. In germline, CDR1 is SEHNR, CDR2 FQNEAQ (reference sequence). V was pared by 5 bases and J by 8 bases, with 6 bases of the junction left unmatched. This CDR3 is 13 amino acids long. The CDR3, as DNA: TGTGCCAGCAGCGCGGGACTATACGATGAGCAGTTCTTC. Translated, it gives CASSAGLYDEQFF.

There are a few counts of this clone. CDR3 sequence (DNA): TGTGCCAGCAGTCCTAGCAGGGGTACCTATGGCTACACCTTC. This sequence encodes CASSPSRGTYGYTF. This chain uses TRBV6-5 with TRBJ1-2, with a tentative D call TRBD1 (6 bases). CDR1 and CDR2 from the germline V gene are MNHEY and SVGAGI. This CDR3 is built from 14 residues. V lost 5 bases and J 4 bases, leaving 14 bases between the germline ends.

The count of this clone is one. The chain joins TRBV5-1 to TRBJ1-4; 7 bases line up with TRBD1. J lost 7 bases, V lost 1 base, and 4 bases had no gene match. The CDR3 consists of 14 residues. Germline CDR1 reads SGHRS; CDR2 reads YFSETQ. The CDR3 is CASSLMQGGEKLFF. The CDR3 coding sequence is TGCGCCAGCAGCTTGATGCAGGGGGGTGAAAAACTGTTTTTT.

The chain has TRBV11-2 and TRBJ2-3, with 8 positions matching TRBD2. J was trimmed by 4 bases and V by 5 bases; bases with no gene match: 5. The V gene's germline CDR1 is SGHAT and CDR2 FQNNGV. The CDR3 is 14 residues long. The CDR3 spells CASSAGGGPDTQYF. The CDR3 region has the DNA TGTGCCAGCAGCGCCGGGGGGGGGCCAGATACGCAGTATTTT. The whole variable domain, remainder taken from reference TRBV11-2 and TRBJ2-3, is EAGVAQSPRYKIIEKRQSVAFWCNPISGHATLYWYQQILGQGPKLLIQFQNNGVVDDSQLPKDRFSAERLKGVDSTLKIQPAKLEDSAVYLCASSAGGGPDTQYFGPGTRLTVL.

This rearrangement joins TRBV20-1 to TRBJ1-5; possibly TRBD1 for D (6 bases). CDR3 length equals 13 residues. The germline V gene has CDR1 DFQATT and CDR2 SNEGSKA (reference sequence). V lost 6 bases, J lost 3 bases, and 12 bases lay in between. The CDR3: CSASDRYNQPQHF. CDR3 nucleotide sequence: TGCAGTGCGAGTGACAGGTACAATCAGCCCCAGCATTTT.

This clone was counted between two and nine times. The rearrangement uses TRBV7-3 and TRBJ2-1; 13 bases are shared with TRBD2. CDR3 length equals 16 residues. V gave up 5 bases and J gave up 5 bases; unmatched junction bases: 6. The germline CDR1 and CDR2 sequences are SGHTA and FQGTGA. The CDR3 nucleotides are TGTGCCAGCAGCCCCAGGGGGACTAGCGGGAACAATGAGCAGTTCTTC. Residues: CASSPRGTSGNNEQFF.

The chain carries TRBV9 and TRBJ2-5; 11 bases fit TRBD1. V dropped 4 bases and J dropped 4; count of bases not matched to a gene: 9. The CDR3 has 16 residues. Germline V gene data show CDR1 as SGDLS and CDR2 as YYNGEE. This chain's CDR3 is CASSSPGTGGLETQYF. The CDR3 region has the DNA TGTGCCAGCAGCTCCCCCGGGACAGGGGGGTTAGAGACCCAGTACTTC.

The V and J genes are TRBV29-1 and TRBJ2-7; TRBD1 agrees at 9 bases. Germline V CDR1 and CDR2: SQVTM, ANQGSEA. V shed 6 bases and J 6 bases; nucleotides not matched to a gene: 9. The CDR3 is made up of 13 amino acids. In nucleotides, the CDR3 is TGCAGCGTGCAAGGACAGGGGTGGTCCGAGCAGTACTTC. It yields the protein CSVQGQGWSEQYF.

The CDR3: CASSLTRTGLGYNEQFF. As DNA, the CDR3 is TGTGCCAGCAGTTTAACCCGGACAGGGCTGGGTTACAATGAGCAGTTCTTC. The rearrangement links TRBV27 to TRBJ2-1, with 8 nucleotides matching TRBD1. The CDR3 runs to 17 residues. In germline, CDR1 is MNHEY, CDR2 SMNVEV (reference sequence). The ends lost 2 bases at V and 4 bases at J; junction bases unmatched: 10.

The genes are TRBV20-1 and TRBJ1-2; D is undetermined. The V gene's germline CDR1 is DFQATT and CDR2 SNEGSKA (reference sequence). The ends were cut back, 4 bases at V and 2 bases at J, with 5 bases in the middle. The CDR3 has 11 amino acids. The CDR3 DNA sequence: TGCAGTGCTACGGAGAACTATGGCTACACCTTC. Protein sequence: CSATENYGYTF.

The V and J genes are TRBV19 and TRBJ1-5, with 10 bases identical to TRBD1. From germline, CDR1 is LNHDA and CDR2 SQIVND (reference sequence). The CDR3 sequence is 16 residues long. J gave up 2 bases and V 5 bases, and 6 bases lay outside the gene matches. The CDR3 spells CASSGPGTGGNQPQHF. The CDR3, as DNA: TGTGCCAGTAGTGGACCCGGGACAGGGGGCAATCAGCCCCAGCATTTT. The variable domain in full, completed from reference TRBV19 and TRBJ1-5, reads DGGITQSPKYLFRKEGQNVTLSCEQNLNHDAMYWYRQDPGQGLRLIYYSQIVNDFQKGDIAEGYSVSREKKESFPLTVTSAQKNPTAFYLCASSGPGTGGNQPQHFGDGTRLSIL.

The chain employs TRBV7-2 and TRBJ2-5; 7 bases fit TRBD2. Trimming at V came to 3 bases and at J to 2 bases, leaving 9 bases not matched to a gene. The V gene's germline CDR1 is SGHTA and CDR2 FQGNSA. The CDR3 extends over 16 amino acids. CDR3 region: CASSFGAGRKQETQYF. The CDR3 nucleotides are TGTGCCAGCAGCTTCGGAGCGGGGCGTAAACAAGAGACCCAGTACTTC.

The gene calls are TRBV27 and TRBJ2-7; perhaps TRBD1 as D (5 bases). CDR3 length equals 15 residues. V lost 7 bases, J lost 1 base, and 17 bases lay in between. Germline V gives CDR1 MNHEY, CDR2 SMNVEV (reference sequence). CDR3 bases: TGTGCCAGCACCGCCCGGCCAGGGTCTTCCTACGAGCAGTACTTC. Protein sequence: CASTARPGSSYEQYF.

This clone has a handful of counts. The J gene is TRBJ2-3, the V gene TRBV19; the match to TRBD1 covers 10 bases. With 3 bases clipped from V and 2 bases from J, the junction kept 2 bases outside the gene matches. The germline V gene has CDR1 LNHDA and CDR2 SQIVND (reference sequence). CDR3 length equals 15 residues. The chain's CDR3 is CASSIGTGDTDTQYF. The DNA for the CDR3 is TGTGCCAGTAGTATTGGGACAGGGGACACAGATACGCAGTATTTT.

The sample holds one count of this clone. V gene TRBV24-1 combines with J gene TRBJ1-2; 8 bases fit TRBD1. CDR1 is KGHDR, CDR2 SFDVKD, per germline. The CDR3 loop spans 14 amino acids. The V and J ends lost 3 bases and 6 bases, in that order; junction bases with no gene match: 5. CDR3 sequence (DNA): TGTGCCACCAGTGATGGACAGGGATCCAATGGCTACACCTTC. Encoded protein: CATSDGQGSNGYTF.

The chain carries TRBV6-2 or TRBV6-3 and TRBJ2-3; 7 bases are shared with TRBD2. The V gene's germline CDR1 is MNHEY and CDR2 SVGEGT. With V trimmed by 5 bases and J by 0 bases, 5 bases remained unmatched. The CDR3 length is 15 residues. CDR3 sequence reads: CASSRGTTSTDTQYF. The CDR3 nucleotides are TGTGCCAGCAGTCGCGGGACTACTAGCACAGATACGCAGTATTTT.

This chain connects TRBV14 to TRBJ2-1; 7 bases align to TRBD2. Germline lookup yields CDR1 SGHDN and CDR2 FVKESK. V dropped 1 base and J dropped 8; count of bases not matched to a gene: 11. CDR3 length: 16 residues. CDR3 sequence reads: CASSQGFATSIHEQFF. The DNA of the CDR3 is TGTGCCAGCAGCCAAGGGTTCGCGACTAGCATCCATGAGCAGTTCTTC.

The CDR3 loop reads CASSHEGRELDTQYF. In DNA, the CDR3 is TGTGCCAGCAGTCATGAGGGGCGGGAGCTCGATACGCAGTATTTT. V gene TRBV7-2 combines with J gene TRBJ2-3; 7 bases agree with TRBD2. The germline V gene has CDR1 SGHTA and CDR2 FQGNSA. The CDR3 is 15 residues long. The V and J ends lost 6 bases and 6 bases, in that order; junction bases with no gene match: 12.

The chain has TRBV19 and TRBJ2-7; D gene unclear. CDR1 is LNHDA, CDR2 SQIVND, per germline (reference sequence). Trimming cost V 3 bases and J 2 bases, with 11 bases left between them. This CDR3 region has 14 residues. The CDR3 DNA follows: TGTGCCAGTAGTATCCTAGGCACCACCTACGAGCAGTACTTC. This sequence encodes CASSILGTTYEQYF. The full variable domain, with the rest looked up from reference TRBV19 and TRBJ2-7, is DGGITQSPKYLFRKEGQNVTLSCEQNLNHDAMYWYRQDPGQGLRLIYYSQIVNDFQKGDIAEGYSVSREKKESFPLTVTSAQKNPTAFYLCASSILGTTYEQYFGPGTRLTVT.

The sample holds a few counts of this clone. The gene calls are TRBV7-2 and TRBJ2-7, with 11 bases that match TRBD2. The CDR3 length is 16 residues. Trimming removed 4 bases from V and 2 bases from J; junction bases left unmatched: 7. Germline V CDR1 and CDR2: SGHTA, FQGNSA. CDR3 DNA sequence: TGTGCCAGCAGCTGGTCTAGCGGGAGGACACCCTACGAGCAGTACTTC. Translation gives CASSWSSGRTPYEQYF.

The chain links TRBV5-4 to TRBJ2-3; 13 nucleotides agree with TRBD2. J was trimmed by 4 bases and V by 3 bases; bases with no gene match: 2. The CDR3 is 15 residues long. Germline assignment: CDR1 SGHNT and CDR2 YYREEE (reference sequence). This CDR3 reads CASSSLAGGADTQYF. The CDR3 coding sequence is TGTGCCAGCAGCTCACTAGCGGGAGGGGCAGATACGCAGTATTTT.

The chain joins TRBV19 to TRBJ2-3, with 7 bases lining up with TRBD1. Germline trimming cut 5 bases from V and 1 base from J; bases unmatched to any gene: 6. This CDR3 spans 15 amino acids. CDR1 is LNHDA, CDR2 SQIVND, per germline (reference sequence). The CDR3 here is CASSDRDSRTDTQYF. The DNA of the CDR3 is TGTGCCAGTAGTGACCGGGACAGTCGCACAGATACGCAGTATTTT. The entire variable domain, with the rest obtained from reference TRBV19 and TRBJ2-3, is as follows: DGGITQSPKYLFRKEGQNVTLSCEQNLNHDAMYWYRQDPGQGLRLIYYSQIVNDFQKGDIAEGYSVSREKKESFPLTVTSAQKNPTAFYLCASSDRDSRTDTQYFGPGTRLTVL.

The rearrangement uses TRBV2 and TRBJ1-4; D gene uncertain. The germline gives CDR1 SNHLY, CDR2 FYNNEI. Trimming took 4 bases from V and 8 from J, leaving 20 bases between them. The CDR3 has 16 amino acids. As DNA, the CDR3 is TGTGCCAGCAGTGTATTGGGAGGGCGGGGATACGAAAAACTGTTTTTT. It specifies CASSVLGGRGYEKLFF.